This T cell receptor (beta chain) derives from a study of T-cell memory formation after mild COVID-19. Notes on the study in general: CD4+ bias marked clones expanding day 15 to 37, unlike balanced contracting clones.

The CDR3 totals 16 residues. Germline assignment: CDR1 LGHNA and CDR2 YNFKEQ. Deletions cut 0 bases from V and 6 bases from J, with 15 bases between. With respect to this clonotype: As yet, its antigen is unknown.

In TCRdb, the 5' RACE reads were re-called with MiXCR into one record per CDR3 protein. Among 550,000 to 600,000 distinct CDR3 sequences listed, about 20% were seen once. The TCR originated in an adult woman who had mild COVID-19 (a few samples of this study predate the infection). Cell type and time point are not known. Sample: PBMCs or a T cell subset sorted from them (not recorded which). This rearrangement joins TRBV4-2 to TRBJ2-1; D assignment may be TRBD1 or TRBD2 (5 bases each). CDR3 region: CASSQDPPGTGNEQFF. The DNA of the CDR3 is TGTGCCAGCAGCCAAGACCCCCCAGGGACGGGCAATGAGCAGTTCTTC.